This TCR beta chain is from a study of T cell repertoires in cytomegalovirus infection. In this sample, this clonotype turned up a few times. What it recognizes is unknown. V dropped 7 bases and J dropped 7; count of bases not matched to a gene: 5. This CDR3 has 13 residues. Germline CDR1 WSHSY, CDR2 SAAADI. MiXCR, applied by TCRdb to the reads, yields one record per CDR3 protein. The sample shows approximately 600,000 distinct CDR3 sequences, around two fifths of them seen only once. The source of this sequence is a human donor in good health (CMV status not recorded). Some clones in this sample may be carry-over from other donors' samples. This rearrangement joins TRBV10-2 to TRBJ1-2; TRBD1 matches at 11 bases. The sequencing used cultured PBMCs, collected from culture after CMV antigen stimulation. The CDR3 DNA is TGCGCCAGCAACGGACAGGGGGCGTTTGGCTACACCTTC. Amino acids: CASNGQGAFGYTF.